This TCR beta chain was recovered during a study of T cells in Graves' hyperthyroidism and ophthalmopathy. Overall study findings and caveats: Most thyroid clonotypes expanded above 0.001 appeared in blood too. Ophthalmopathy was identified by the model a median approximately six months ahead of onset.

Note on this clonotype: The antigen is unknown.

Using RNA transcripts as the source, TCR beta CDR3 regions were amplified. Carried out on the TCR CDR3, a first-round RT-PCR used the HTBI primer set. TCRdb reanalysed the multiplex PCR reads using MiXCR and keeps one entry per CDR3 protein. The data show hundreds of thousands of distinct CDR3 sequences, 15% seen once. The V and J ends lost 5 bases and 9 bases, in that order; junction bases with no gene match: 7. This CDR3 is built from 15 residues. Germline-derived CDR1 and CDR2 are MDHEN and SYDVKM. A patient was excluded if there was uncontrolled infection, other autoimmune disease, pregnancy or lactation. This sample holds PBMCs from approximately 10 ml fresh peripheral blood.

The chain has TRBV28 and TRBJ1-6; 10 nucleotides line up with TRBD1. This sequence was found in a young woman with Graves' hyperthyroidism. Material: blood. This chain's CDR3 is CASSAGTGERSPLHF. The CDR3 bases are TGTGCCAGCAGTGCCGGGACAGGGGAACGTTCACCCCTCCACTTT.